This T cell receptor (beta chain) was profiled in a study of blood T cell repertoires in COVID-19. Study details: Researchers got acute and convalescent COVID-19 samples from the United States, Italy and Spain.

In this sample, this clone turned up a few times. The repertoire was sequenced with immunoSEQ multiplex PCR; TCRdb's copy has only in-frame clones and lacks some. This sample carries about 140,000 clones, 70% to 80% of them seen once, and the ten largest clones take 4.5%. The CDR3 extends over 14 amino acids. V gave up 4 bases and J gave up 1 base; unmatched junction bases: 3. Germline lookup yields CDR1 SGHAT and CDR2 FQNNGV. Sequencing was carried out using peripheral blood. V is TRBV11-2 and J is TRBJ2-5; 7 bases match TRBD1. The TCR was taken from a woman of 80 years or more with active or convalescent COVID-19. The CDR3 spells CASSSYRGQETQYF. The CDR3, as DNA: TGTGCCAGCAGCTCATACAGGGGCCAAGAGACCCAGTACTTC. The variable domain in full, with the rest retrieved from reference TRBV11-2 and TRBJ2-5, is EAGVAQSPRYKIIEKRQSVAFWCNPISGHATLYWYQQILGQGPKLLIQFQNNGVVDDSQLPKDRFSAERLKGVDSTLKIQPAKLEDSAVYLCASSSYRGQETQYFGPGTRLLVL.